A single sample gave rise to the 10 T cell receptor beta chains below, sequenced in a study of T-cell reconstitution after alpha-beta-depleted transplantation in children. A library of TCRbeta sequences, prepared with unique molecular identifiers, was generated. TCRdb re-called the PCR reads through MiXCR, storing one row per CDR3 protein. The sample holds approximately 300,000 distinct CDR3 sequences, around 10% seen once. The input for sequencing was peripheral blood, taken 180 days after TCRalphabeta/CD19-depleted stem cell transplant. All receptors derive from a male patient aged 2 to 10 who had a stem cell transplant for chronic granulomatous disease, so the T cells may come from the graft donor.

This clonotype has ten or more counts. This chain joins TRBV5-6 and TRBJ2-3; D not resolved. There are 12 residues in the CDR3. The V end was cut by 2 bases, the J end by 5 bases, with 6 bases between. Germline CDR1 SGHDT, CDR2 YYEEEE. The chain's CDR3 is CASSLGQDTQYF. In DNA form, the CDR3 reads TGTGCCAGCAGCTTAGGGCAAGATACGCAGTATTTT. The variable domain in full, completed from reference TRBV5-6 and TRBJ2-3, reads DAGVTQSPTHLIKTRGQQVTLRCSPKSGHDTVSWYQQALGQGPQFIFQYYEEEERQRGNFPDRFSGHQFPNYSSELNVNALLLGDSALYLCASSLGQDTQYFGPGTRLTVL.

Ten or more counts support this clonotype. V and J are TRBV6-1 and TRBJ2-2; possibly TRBD1 or TRBD2 for D (5 bases each). The V end was cut by 11 bases, the J end by 2 bases, with 27 bases between. The germline gives CDR1 MNHNS, CDR2 SASEGT. The length of the CDR3 is 18 residues. CDR3 protein: CAPFLWGRNLYNTGELFF. In nucleotides, the CDR3 is TGTGCCCCCTTTTTGTGGGGGAGAAACCTCTATAACACCGGGGAGCTGTTTTTT.

This clonotype was picked up many times. This chain links TRBV5-6 with TRBJ2-3; TRBD2 might be the D (5 bases). Germline lookup yields CDR1 SGHDT and CDR2 YYEEEE. V lost 2 bases, J lost 1 base, and 14 bases lay in between. This CDR3 has 16 amino acids. The CDR3 here is CASSFMRAVRTDTQYF. The CDR3 nucleotides read TGTGCCAGCAGCTTCATGCGGGCTGTTCGCACAGATACGCAGTATTTT.

This clonotype occurred many times. The chain couples TRBV12-3 or TRBV12-4 to TRBJ2-2; D may be TRBD2 (6 bases). Trimming cost V 8 bases and J 5 bases, with 27 bases left between them. The CDR3 length is 18 residues. The CDR3 loop reads CASRSLGGRGAVTGELFF. The CDR3 DNA reads TGTGCCAGCCGTTCCCTGGGAGGACGTGGGGCGGTGACCGGGGAGCTGTTTTTT.

This clonotype was observed a handful of times. This may stem from a read error, because a much larger clone lies one nucleotide away. The chain is built from TRBV7-9 and TRBJ1-2, with 7 bases matching TRBD1. Germline V gene lookup returns CDR1 SEHNR and CDR2 FQNEAQ (reference sequence). CDR3 length: 14 amino acids. The CDR3: CAIVWSGQQNGYSF. The CDR3, as DNA: TGTGCCATCGTGTGGTCGGGACAGCAAAATGGCTACTCCTTC.

This clonotype appeared many times. The gene calls are TRBV7-3 and TRBJ2-1; unclear D gene. V was shortened by 5 bases and J by 5 bases, with 10 bases between the two germline ends. There are 13 residues in the CDR3. In germline, CDR1 is SGHTA, CDR2 FQGTGA. The CDR3 coding sequence is TGTGCCAGCAGCAGCCTCGAAAACAATGAGCAGTTCTTC. Protein: CASSSLENNEQFF. Filled out from reference TRBV7-3 and TRBJ2-1, the complete variable domain reads GAGVSQTPSNKVTEKGKYVELRCDPISGHTALYWYRQSLGQGPEFLIYFQGTGAADDSGLPNDRFFAVRPEGSVSTLKIQRTERGDSAVYLCASSSLENNEQFFGPGTRLTVL.

To note about this clonotype: An end of the junction differs from the germline gene, which may be a read error. The rearrangement joins TRBV14 to TRBJ2-7, with D possibly matching TRBD1 (7 bases). CDR3 length: 17 amino acids. Per germline, CDR1 SGHDN and CDR2 FVKESK. CDR3 DNA sequence: TGTGCCAGCAGCCAAGGGGGCGCGCGGGACAGCTCCTACGAGCAGTCCTTC. This codes for CASSQGGARDSSYEQSF.

This clonotype was counted at least ten times. This chain joins TRBV29-1 and TRBJ2-7, with a weak D call TRBD2 (6 bases). This CDR3 is 10 amino acids long. Germline V gives CDR1 SQVTM, CDR2 ANQGSEA. V gave up 3 bases and J gave up 8 bases, with 8 bases separating them. The CDR3 DNA is TGCAGCGTTGAGGAGGGGAAGCAGTACTTC. Protein product: CSVEEGKQYF.

This clonotype was seen many times. CDR3 residues: CAARDRYSGNTIYF. CDR3 bases: TGTGCCGCTCGGGACAGGTACTCTGGAAACACCATATATTTT. The chain joins TRBV15 to TRBJ1-3, with 8 bases identical to TRBD1. CDR1 LNHNV and CDR2 YYDKDF come from the germline V gene (reference sequence). The CDR3 loop spans 14 amino acids. The J segment lost 0 bases and the V segment lost 11 bases, leaving 6 bases of the junction unmatched.

On this clonotype itself: A clone one base away is much larger, so this may be a read error. The chain uses TRBV7-9 and TRBJ1-1; D not resolved. CDR1 SEHNR and CDR2 FQNEAQ come from the germline V gene (reference sequence). The CDR3 is 11 amino acids. With 7 bases removed from V and 7 bases from J, the gap between germline ends came to 10 bases. DNA for the CDR3: TGTGCCAGCACCGGAAGAAATGAAGCTTTCTTT. Translating gives CASTGRNEAFF.